The 11 T cell receptor beta chains in this list originate from one sample, sequenced in a study of shared clonotypes between healthy human individuals. Naive CD8 isolation took CD45RO-negative cells positively selected for CCR7 and excluded terminally differentiated effector memory CD45RA+ cells. Sequencing was performed with immunoSEQ multiplex PCR; in TCRdb, only in-frame clones are kept and a portion is missing. Among roughly 2,000,000 clones listed, around 96% were seen once. Sample: naive CD8+ T cells sorted from blood. These receptors originate from a man between 18 and 35 years old in good health.

The chain is built from TRBV9 and TRBJ1-3; TRBD1 matches 8 bases. The CDR3 loop spans 16 amino acids. CDR1 SGDLS and CDR2 YYNGEE come from the germline V gene. V lost 6 bases and J lost 0; bases outside the gene matches: 8. The CDR3 region is CASTPTGAFSGNTIYF. The CDR3 region has the DNA TGTGCCAGCACCCCGACAGGGGCGTTCTCTGGAAACACCATATATTTT.

This clone was observed a single time. J is TRBJ2-7 and V is TRBV27; 7 positions agree with TRBD1. There are 13 residues in the CDR3. The V and J ends lost 3 bases and 5 bases, in that order; junction bases with no gene match: 4. In germline, CDR1 is MNHEY, CDR2 SMNVEV (reference sequence). The CDR3 DNA follows: TGTGCCAGCAGTTTGACAGGGTGGGACGAGCAGTACTTC. Residues: CASSLTGWDEQYF.

This CDR3 reads CAWSIGGDEQYF. For the CDR3, the DNA is TGTGCCTGGAGTATTGGGGGCGACGAGCAGTACTTC. The chain employs TRBV30 and TRBJ2-7, with a tentative D call TRBD1 (6 bases). The CDR3 totals 12 residues. The V gene's germline CDR1 is GTSNPN and CDR2 SVGIG (reference sequence). Trimming took off 2 bases at V and 5 bases at J, with 10 bases between the two ends.

The gene calls are TRBV27 and TRBJ1-2, with D possibly matching TRBD1 (5 bases). Germline CDR1 is MNHEY and CDR2 is SMNVEV (reference sequence). V lost 5 bases and J 6 bases, leaving 13 bases between the germline ends. The CDR3 covers 13 residues. In DNA form, the CDR3 reads TGTGCCAGCAGTACGCCTATAGGGGATGGCTACACCTTC. Translation gives CASSTPIGDGYTF.

This clone was found once. This rearrangement joins TRBV29-1 to TRBJ1-2; no firm D call. The germline gives CDR1 SQVTM, CDR2 ANQGSEA. V lost 0 bases and J 8 bases, leaving 10 bases between the germline ends. CDR3 size: 12 residues. For the CDR3, the DNA is TGCAGCGTTGAAGACGAACTGTGGGGCTACACCTTC. Its protein product is CSVEDELWGYTF.

The gene calls are TRBV29-1 and TRBJ2-5; TRBD2 matches at 10 bases. With V trimmed by 6 bases and J by 4 bases, 5 bases remained unmatched. Germline CDR1 is SQVTM and CDR2 is ANQGSEA. The CDR3 runs to 13 residues. The CDR3 region has the DNA TGCAGCGTCGGAAGCGGGGGGGGAGAGACCCAGTACTTC. Protein sequence: CSVGSGGGETQYF.

CDR3 nucleotides: TGTGCCAGCAGTTTATCAGAGGGGCGCACTGAAGCTTTCTTT. Amino acid sequence: CASSLSEGRTEAFF. This chain links TRBV27 with TRBJ1-1, with D perhaps matching TRBD1 (5 bases). Germline values: CDR1 MNHEY, CDR2 SMNVEV (reference sequence). The CDR3 loop spans 14 amino acids. Trimming took 0 bases from V and 4 from J, leaving 9 bases between them.

The chain recombines TRBV18 with TRBJ2-3; the match to TRBD2 covers 8 bases. V shed 0 bases, J shed 6 bases, and the junction held 5 bases outside the gene matches. The CDR3 covers 15 residues. The germline gives CDR1 KGHSH, CDR2 LQKENI. In nucleotides, the CDR3 is TGTGCCAGCTCACCACCGGACGGGACTAGTGATACGCAGTATTTT. It translates to CASSPPDGTSDTQYF.

The chain recombines TRBV28 with TRBJ2-7; D ambiguous. The germline V and J ends were trimmed by 6 bases and 6 bases, with 21 bases remaining between them. Germline V gives CDR1 MDHEN, CDR2 SYDVKM. This CDR3 spans 15 amino acids. Here the CDR3 reads CASSTRPLGPPEQYF. For the CDR3, the DNA is TGTGCCAGCAGCACCCGACCGCTTGGGCCCCCCGAGCAGTACTTC.

This chain links TRBV30 with TRBJ2-7; maybe TRBD1 (5 bases). Trimming stripped 3 bases from V and 6 bases from J, with 21 bases between. The CDR3 is 15 residues long. CDR1 GTSNPN and CDR2 SVGIG come from the germline V gene (reference sequence). CDR3 sequence: CAWRLSADSAGEQYF. In DNA, the CDR3 is TGTGCCTGGAGACTTTCGGCAGACAGCGCAGGCGAGCAGTACTTC.

This clone was seen just once. V is TRBV5-1 and J is TRBJ2-3; 8 nucleotides agree with TRBD2. CDR3 length: 15 residues. The V gene's germline CDR1 is SGHRS and CDR2 YFSETQ. With V trimmed by 4 bases and J by 3 bases, 7 bases remained unmatched. The CDR3 DNA is TGCGCCAGCAGCCCCCGGGGGGGCGTAACAGATACGCAGTATTTT. Its protein product is CASSPRGGVTDTQYF.